The rows below give T cell receptor beta chains drawn from one sample of a study of radiation and T cells in renal cell carcinoma. Produced via immunoSEQ multiplex PCR; TCRdb's table is partial and in-frame only. In the table there are around 16,000 clones, about three fifths of which are singletons. Material: tumor tissue, obtained from a patient whose treatment included radiotherapy and nephrectomy. These TCRs come from a woman aged 70-85 years with renal cell carcinoma. Each CDR3 is given with its conserved first and last residue. Fields, in order: D gene, V gene, J gene, clone size, CDR3 protein, CDR3 DNA. D genes are given only for firm matches. Size values are once, few and many counts, or a class for expanded clones, and some rows have none.

-	TRBV7-2	TRBJ1-2	-	CASSPSRGNGYTF	TGTGCCAGCAGCCCTTCTAGGGGAAATGGCTACACCTTC
-	TRBV6-1	TRBJ1-5	few	CASSEGGFFGQPQHF	TGTGCCAGCAGTGAAGGAGGGTTCTTTGGTCAGCCCCAGCATTTT
-	TRBV10-3	TRBJ1-6	-	CATRAQEDYNSPLHF	TGTGCCACCCGGGCTCAAGAAGACTATAATTCACCCCTCCACTTT
-	TRBV14	TRBJ2-1	-	CASSQGRGWGSNWGNEQFF	TGTGCCAGCAGCCAAGGGAGGGGTTGGGGCTCCAACTGGGGGAATGAGCAGTTCTTC
-	TRBV13	TRBJ1-5	few	CASSLVGSNQPQHF	TGTGCCAGCAGCTTAGTAGGTAGCAATCAGCCCCAGCATTTT
TRBD2	TRBV19	TRBJ2-7	-	CASSLTSGRPEQYF	TGTGCCAGTAGCCTGACTAGCGGGCGCCCGGAGCAGTACTTC
TRBD2	TRBV5-1	TRBJ2-1	-	CASSWGTSGRTSYNEQFF	TGCGCCAGCAGCTGGGGGACTAGCGGGAGGACATCCTACAATGAGCAGTTCTTC
-	TRBV7-2	TRBJ2-5	-	CASSRAGQETQYF	TGTGCCAGCAGCCGTGCGGGCCAAGAGACCCAGTACTTC
-	TRBV6-6	TRBJ1-3	-	CASQGSGNTIYF	TGTGCCAGCCAGGGTTCCGGAAACACCATATATTTT
-	TRBV6-1	TRBJ1-6	few	CASRDTPGSPLHF	TGTGCCAGCAGAGACACCCCGGGTTCACCCCTCCACTTT
TRBD1	TRBV29-1	TRBJ2-1	-	CSVEGVETGVAPDEQFF	TGCAGCGTTGAAGGGGTGGAGACAGGGGTAGCGCCGGATGAGCAGTTCTTC
TRBD1	TRBV5-1	TRBJ1-6	-	CASSLTGQKSPESPLHF	TGCGCCAGCAGCTTGACGGGACAGAAATCCCCTGAGTCACCCCTCCACTTT
-	TRBV5-1	TRBJ2-1	-	CASSSAGAGPNEQFF	TGCGCCAGCAGCTCCGCCGGGGCAGGGCCCAATGAGCAGTTCTTC
TRBD1	TRBV23-1	TRBJ1-3	-	CASSHQEGQAIFSGNTIYF	TGCGCCAGCAGTCACCAAGAAGGACAGGCGATTTTCTCTGGAAACACCATATATTTT
-	TRBV14	TRBJ2-2	once	CASSQARGISTGELFF	TGTGCCAGCAGCCAAGCCCGGGGTATAAGCACCGGGGAGCTGTTTTTT
-	TRBV4-2	TRBJ1-1	-	CASSPVNTEAFF	TGTGCCAGCAGCCCGGTGAACACTGAAGCTTTCTTT
-	TRBV19	TRBJ2-7	-	CASSRGSSYEQYF	TGTGCCAGTAGTAGGGGCAGCTCCTACGAGCAGTACTTC
TRBD2	TRBV19	TRBJ2-3	-	CASGWAGGSDTQYF	TGTGCCAGTGGATGGGCGGGAGGGTCAGATACGCAGTATTTT
-	TRBV5-4	TRBJ2-2	-	CASSVKGRNTGELFF	TGTGCCAGCAGCGTAAAAGGACGGAACACCGGGGAGCTGTTTTTT
-	TRBV18	TRBJ2-7	few	CASSPGASASYEQYF	TGTGCCAGCTCCCCGGGGGCTAGCGCCTCCTACGAGCAGTACTTC